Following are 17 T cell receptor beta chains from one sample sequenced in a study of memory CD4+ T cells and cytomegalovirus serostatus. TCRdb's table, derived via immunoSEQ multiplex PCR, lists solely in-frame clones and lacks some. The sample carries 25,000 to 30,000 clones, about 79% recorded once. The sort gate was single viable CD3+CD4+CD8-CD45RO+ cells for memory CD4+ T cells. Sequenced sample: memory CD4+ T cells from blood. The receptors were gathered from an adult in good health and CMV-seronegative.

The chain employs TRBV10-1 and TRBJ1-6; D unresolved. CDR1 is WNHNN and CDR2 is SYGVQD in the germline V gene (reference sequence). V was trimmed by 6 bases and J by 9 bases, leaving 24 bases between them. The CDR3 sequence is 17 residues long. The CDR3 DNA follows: TGCGCCAGCAGCCTATCCCCCATACCTGACATTGGTTCACCCCTCCACTTT. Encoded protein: CASSLSPIPDIGSPLHF.

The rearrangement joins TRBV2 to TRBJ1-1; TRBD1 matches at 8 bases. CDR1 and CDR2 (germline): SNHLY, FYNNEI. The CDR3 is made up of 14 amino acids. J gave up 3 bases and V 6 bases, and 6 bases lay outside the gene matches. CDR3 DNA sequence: TGTGCCAGCAGGATCAGGGGGCAGGACACTGAAGCTTTCTTT. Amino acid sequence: CASRIRGQDTEAFF.

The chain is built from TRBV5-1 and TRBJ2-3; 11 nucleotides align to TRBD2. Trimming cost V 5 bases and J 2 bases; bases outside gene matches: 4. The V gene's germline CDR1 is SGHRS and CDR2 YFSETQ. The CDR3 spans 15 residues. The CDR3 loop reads CASRISGGATDTQYF. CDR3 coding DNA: TGCGCCAGCAGGATTAGCGGGGGGGCCACAGATACGCAGTATTTT.

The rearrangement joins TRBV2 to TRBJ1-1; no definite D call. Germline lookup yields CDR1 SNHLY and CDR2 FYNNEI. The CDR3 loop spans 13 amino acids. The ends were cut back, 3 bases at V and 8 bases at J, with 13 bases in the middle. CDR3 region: CASSDLGGLEAFF. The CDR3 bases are TGTGCCAGCAGTGATCTCGGCGGGTTAGAAGCTTTCTTT.

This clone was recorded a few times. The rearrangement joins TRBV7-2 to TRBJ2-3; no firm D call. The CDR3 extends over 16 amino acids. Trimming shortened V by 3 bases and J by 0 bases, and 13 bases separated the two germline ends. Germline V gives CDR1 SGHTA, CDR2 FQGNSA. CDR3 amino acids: CASSFIRASSTDTQYF. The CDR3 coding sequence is TGTGCCAGCAGCTTTATTCGGGCTTCTAGCACAGATACGCAGTATTTT.

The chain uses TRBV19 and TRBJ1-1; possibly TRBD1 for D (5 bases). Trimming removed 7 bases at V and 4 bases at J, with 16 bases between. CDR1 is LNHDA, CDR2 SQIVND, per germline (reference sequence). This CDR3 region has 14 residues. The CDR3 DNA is TGTGCCAGTACCAACCGGGACCTTGTCACTGAAGCTTTCTTT. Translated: CASTNRDLVTEAFF.

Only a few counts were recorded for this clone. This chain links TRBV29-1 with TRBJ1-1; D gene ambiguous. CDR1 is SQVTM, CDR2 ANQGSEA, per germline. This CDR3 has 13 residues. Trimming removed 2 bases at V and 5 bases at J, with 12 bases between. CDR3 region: CSVELARWTEAFF. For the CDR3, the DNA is TGCAGCGTTGAATTGGCCAGGTGGACTGAAGCTTTCTTT.

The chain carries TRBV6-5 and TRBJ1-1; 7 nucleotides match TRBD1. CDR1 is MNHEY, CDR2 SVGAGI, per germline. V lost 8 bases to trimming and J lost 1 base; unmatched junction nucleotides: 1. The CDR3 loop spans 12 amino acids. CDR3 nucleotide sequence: TGTGCCAGCCGGGACAGGAACACTGAAGCTTTCTTT. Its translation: CASRDRNTEAFF.

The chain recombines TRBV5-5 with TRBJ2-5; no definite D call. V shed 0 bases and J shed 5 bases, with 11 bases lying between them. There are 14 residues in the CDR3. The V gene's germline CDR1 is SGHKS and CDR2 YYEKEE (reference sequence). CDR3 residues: CASSLEGSRETQYF. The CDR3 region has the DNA TGTGCCAGCAGCTTGGAAGGGTCTCGGGAGACCCAGTACTTC.

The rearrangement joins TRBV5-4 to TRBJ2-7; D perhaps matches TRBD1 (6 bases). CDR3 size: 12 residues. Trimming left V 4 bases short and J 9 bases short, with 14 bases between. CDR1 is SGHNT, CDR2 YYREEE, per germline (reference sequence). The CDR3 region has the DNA TGTGCCAGCAGCCGGGACACGACGGGGCAGTACTTC. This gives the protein CASSRDTTGQYF. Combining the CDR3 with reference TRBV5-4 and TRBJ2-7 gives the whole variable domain ETGVTQSPTHLIKTRGQQVTLRCSSQSGHNTVSWYQQALGQGPQFIFQYYREEENGRGNFPPRFSGLQFPNYSSELNVNALELDDSALYLCASSRDTTGQYFGPGTRLTVT.

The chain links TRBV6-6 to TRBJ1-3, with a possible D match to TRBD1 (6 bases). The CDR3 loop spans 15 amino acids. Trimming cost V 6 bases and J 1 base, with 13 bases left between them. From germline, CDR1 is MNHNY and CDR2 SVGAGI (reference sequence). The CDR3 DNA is TGTGCCAGCAGGCCAACAGGGACTTCTGGAAACACCATATATTTT. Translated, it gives CASRPTGTSGNTIYF.

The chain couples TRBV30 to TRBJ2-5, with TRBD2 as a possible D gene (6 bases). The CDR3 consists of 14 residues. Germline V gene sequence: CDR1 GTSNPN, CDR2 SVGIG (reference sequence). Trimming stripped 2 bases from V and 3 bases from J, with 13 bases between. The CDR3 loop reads CAWSRGTGEETQYF. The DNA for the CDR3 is TGTGCCTGGAGTCGGGGGACGGGTGAAGAGACCCAGTACTTC. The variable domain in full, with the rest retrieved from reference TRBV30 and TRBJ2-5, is SQTIHQWPATLVQPVGSPLSLECTVEGTSNPNLYWYRQAAGRGLQLLFYSVGIGQISSEVPQNLSASRPQDRQFILSSKKLLLSDSGFYLCAWSRGTGEETQYFGPGTRLLVL.

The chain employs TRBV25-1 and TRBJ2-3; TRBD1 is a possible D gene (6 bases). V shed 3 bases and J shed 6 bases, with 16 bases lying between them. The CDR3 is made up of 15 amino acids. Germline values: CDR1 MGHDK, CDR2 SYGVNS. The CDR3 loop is CASSDRGFERDTQYF. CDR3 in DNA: TGTGCCAGCAGTGACAGGGGATTTGAGAGGGATACGCAGTATTTT.

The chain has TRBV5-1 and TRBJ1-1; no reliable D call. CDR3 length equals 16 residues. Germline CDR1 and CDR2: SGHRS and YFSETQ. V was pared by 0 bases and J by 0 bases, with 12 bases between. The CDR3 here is CASSLGLSAMNTEAFF. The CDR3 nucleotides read TGCGCCAGCAGCTTGGGTCTGTCGGCCATGAACACTGAAGCTTTCTTT.

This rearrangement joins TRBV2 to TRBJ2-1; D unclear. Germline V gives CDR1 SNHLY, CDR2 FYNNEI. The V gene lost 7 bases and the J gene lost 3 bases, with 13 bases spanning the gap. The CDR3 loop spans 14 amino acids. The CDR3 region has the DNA TGTGCCAGCACCGAGCAACAGTTCTACAATGAGCAGTTCTTC. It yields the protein CASTEQQFYNEQFF.

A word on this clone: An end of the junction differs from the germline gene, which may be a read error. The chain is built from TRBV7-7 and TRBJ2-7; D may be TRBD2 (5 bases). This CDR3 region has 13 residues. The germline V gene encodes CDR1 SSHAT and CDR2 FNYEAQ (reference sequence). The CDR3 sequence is CASSLAAGYEQYF. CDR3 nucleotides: TGTGCTAGCAGCTTGGCCGCGGGTTACGAGCAGTACTTC. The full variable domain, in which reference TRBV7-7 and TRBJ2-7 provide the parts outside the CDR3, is GAGVSQSPRYKVTKRGQDVTLRCDPISSHATLYWYQQALGQGPEFLTYFNYEAQPDKSGLPSDRFSAERPEGSISTLTIQRTEQRDSAMYRCASSLAAGYEQYFGPGTRLTVT.

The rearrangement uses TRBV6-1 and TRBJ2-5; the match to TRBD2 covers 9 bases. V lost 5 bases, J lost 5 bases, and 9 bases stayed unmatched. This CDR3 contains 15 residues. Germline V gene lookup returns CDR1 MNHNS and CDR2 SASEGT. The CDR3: CASSPLAGLSETQYF. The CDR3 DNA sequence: TGTGCCAGCAGTCCTCTAGCGGGACTGTCGGAGACCCAGTACTTC.